The 4 T cell receptor beta chains below all came from one sample that was sequenced in a study of blood T cell repertoires in COVID-19. Assay used: immunoSEQ multiplex PCR; TCRdb lists only in-frame clones, some missing. This sample has under 250,000 clones, with 92% found just once. Sequencing used peripheral blood. These receptors all stem from a man younger than 45 with COVID-19, enrolled during active disease.

CDR3: CASGRGVNEQYF. The CDR3 coding sequence is TGCGCCAGCGGGAGGGGTGTGAACGAGCAGTACTTC. V gene TRBV5-1 combines with J gene TRBJ2-7; 7 positions match TRBD2. CDR3 length equals 12 residues. The trim removed 7 bases at V and 5 bases at J, leaving 6 bases unmatched. Germline CDR1 is SGHRS and CDR2 is YFSETQ.

The chain joins TRBV5-1 to TRBJ2-1; no firm D call. Germline loops: CDR1 SGHRS, CDR2 YFSETQ. V was clipped by 5 bases and J by 5 bases, with 5 bases between them. The CDR3 is 11 residues long. CDR3 sequence: CASRRDNEQFF. Here the CDR3 DNA reads TGCGCCAGCAGACGAGACAATGAGCAGTTCTTC.

This chain links TRBV9 with TRBJ2-3; 7 bases match TRBD2. V lost 2 bases, J lost 1 base, and 4 bases stayed unmatched. The CDR3 spans 15 residues. CDR1 and CDR2 (germline): SGDLS, YYNGEE. CDR3 sequence: CASSVGLGGTDTQYF. CDR3 sequence (DNA): TGTGCCAGCAGCGTTGGACTAGGAGGCACAGATACGCAGTATTTT.

This chain uses TRBV5-1 with TRBJ1-2; the D gene is possibly TRBD1 (5 bases). The CDR3 runs 14 residues. The germline V gene has CDR1 SGHRS and CDR2 YFSETQ. Between the trimmed V and J ends, which lost 4 bases and 3 bases, there was a span of 13 bases. The CDR3 DNA sequence: TGCGCCAGCAGCAACATCGGGGGTCACTATGGCTACACCTTC. Amino acids: CASSNIGGHYGYTF.